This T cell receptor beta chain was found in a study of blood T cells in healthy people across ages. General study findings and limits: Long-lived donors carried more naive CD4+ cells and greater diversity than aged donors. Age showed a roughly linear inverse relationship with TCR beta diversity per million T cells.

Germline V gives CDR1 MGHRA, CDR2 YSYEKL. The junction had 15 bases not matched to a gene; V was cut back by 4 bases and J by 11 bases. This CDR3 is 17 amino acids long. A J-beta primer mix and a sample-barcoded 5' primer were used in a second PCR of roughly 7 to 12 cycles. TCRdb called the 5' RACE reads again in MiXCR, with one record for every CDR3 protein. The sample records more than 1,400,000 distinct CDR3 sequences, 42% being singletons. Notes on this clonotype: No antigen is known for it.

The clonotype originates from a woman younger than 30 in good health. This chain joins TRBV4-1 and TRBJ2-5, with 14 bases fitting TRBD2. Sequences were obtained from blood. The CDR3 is CASSLNPGLAGVDEQYF. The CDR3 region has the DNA TGCGCCAGCAGCCTGAACCCGGGACTAGCGGGAGTCGATGAGCAGTACTTC.